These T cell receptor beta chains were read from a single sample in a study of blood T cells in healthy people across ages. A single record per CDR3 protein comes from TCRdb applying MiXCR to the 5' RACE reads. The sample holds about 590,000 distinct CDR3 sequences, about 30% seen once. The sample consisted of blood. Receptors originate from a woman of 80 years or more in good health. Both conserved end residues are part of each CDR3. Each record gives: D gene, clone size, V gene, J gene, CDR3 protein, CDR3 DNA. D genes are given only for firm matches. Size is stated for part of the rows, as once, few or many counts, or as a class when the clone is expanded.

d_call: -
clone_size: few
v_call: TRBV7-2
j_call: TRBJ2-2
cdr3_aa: CASSPHGGANTGELFF
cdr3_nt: TGTGCCAGCAGCCCCCACGGCGGGGCAAACACCGGGGAGCTGTTTTTT

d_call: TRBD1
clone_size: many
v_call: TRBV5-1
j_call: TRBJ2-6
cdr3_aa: CASSPRQGFVSGANVLTF
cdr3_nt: TGCGCCAGCAGCCCTCGACAGGGTTTCGTCTCTGGGGCCAACGTCCTGACTTTC

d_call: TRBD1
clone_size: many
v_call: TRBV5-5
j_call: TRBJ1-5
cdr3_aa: CASSSTGGGLGNQPQHF
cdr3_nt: TGTGCCAGCAGCTCGACAGGGGGCGGCTTGGGCAATCAGCCCCAGCATTTT

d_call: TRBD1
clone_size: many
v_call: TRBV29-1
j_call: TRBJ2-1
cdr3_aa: CSVVLLTGGAMEYNEQFF
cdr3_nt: TGCAGCGTTGTTCTCTTGACAGGGGGCGCGATGGAGTACAATGAGCAGTTCTTC

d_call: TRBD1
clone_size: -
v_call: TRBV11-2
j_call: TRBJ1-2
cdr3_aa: CANSPGTANYGYTF
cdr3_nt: TGTGCCAACAGCCCCGGGACAGCCAACTATGGCTACACCTTC

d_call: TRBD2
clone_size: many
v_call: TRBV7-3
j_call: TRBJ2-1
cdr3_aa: CASSPFSGGRSYNEQFF
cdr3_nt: TGTGCCAGCAGCCCATTTAGCGGGGGGCGCTCCTACAATGAGCAGTTCTTC

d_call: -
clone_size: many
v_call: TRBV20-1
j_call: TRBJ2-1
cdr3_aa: CSARFYSGAEQFF
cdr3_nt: TGCAGTGCTAGATTTTACTCCGGGGCGGAGCAGTTCTTC

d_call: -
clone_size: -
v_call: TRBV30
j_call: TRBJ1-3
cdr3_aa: CAWSTHSGNTIYF
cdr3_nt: TGTGCCTGGTCCACCCACTCTGGAAACACCATATATTTT

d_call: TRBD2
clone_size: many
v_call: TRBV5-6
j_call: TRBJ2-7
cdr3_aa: CASSLLAGAAEQYF
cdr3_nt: TGTGCCAGCAGCTTGTTAGCGGGGGCGGCCGAGCAGTACTTC

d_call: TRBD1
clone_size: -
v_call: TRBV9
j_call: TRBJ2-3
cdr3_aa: CASSSYRGPGDTQYF
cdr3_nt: TGTGCCAGCAGCTCATACAGGGGGCCCGGAGATACGCAGTATTTT

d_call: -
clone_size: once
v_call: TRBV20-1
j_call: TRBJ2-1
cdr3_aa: CSARLAEQFF
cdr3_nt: TGCAGTGCGCGGTTGGCGGAGCAGTTCTTC

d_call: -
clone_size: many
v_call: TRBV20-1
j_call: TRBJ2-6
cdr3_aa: CSARVAASGANVLTF
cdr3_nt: TGCAGTGCTAGAGTCGCAGCCTCTGGGGCCAACGTCCTGACTTTC

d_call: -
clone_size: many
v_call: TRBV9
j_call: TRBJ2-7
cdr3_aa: CASSVANSPTYEQYF
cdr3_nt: TGTGCCAGCAGCGTAGCCAATAGTCCAACCTACGAGCAGTACTTC

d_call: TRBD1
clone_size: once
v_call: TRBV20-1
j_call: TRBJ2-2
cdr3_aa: CSARLRTGANTGERFF
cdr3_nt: TGCAGTGCTAGACTCCGGACAGGGGCCAACACCGGGGAGCGGTTTTTT

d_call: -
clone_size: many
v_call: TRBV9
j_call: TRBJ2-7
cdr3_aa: CASSPKNIHPLGEQYF
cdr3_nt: TGTGCCAGCAGCCCGAAAAACATCCACCCATTGGGCGAGCAGTACTTC

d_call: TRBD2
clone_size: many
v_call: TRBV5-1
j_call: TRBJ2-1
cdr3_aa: CASSLLREGQFF
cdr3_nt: TGCGCCAGCAGCTTGCTCAGGGAGGGGCAGTTCTTC

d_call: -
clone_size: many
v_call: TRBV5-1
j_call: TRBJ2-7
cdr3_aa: CASSSLVTGLSYEQYF
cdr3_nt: TGCGCCAGCAGCTCCCTAGTCACAGGCCTCTCCTACGAGCAGTACTTC

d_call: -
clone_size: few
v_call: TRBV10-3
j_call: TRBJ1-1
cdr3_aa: CAIRDSMNTEAFF
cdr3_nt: TGTGCCATCAGGGACTCAATGAACACTGAAGCTTTCTTT